This TCR beta chain was retrieved from a study of T cell repertoires in cytomegalovirus infection. Study background: It was the public TCR beta signatures that indicated both CMV infection and matching HLA type.

Findings of the study overall: Within the response measured ex vivo, HLA-C-restricted CMV-specific TCR beta clonotypes were dominant. Carriers of CMV and the relevant HLA type were discriminated by public TCR beta frequency.

This CDR3 has 16 amino acids. V lost 2 bases to trimming and J lost 4 bases; unmatched junction nucleotides: 8. MiXCR, applied by TCRdb to the reads, yields one record per CDR3 protein. The sample contains approximately 500,000 distinct CDR3 sequences, approximately 11% of which appear only once. This clonotype was seen ten or more times. No antigen is known for it. Material: PBMCs. This clonotype was obtained from a human donor in good health (CMV status not recorded). Some clones in this sample may be carry-over from other donors' samples. The chain uses TRBV12-3 or TRBV12-4 and TRBJ2-5, with 9 bases fitting TRBD2. DNA of the CDR3: TGTGCCAGCAGTTTAACCCAAGCGGGAGGTGGAGAGACCCAGTACTTC. Encoded protein: CASSLTQAGGGETQYF.